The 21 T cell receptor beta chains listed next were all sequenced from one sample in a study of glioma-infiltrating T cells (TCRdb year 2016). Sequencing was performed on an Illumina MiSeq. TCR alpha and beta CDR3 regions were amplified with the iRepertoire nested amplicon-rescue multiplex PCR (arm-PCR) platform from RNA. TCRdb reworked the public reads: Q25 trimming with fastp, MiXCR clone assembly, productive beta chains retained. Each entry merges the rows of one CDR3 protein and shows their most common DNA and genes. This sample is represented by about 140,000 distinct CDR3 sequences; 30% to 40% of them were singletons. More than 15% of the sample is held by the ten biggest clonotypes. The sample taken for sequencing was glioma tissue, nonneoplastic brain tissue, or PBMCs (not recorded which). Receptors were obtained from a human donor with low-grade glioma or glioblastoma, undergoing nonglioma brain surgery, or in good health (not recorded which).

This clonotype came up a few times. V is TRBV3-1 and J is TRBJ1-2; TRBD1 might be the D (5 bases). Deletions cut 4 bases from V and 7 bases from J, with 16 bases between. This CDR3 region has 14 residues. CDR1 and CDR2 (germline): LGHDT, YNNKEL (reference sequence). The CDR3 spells CASSPRDSAGGYTF. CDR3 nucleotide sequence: TGTGCCAGCAGCCCACGGGACTCCGCGGGTGGCTACACCTTC.

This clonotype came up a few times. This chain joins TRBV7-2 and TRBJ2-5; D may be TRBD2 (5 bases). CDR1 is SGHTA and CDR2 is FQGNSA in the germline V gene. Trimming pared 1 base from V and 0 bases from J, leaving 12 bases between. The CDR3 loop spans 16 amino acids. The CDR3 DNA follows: TGTGCCAGCAGCTTAGGAGGGTTGGAGTACCAAGAGACCCAGTACTTC. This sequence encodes CASSLGGLEYQETQYF.

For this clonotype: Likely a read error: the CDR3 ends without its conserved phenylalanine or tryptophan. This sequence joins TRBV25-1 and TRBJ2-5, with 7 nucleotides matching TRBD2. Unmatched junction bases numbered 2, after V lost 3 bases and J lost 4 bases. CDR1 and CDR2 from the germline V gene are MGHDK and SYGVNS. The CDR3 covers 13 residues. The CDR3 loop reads CASSDGGRETQYL. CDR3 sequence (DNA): TGTGCCAGCAGTGACGGGGGGAGAGAGACCCAGTACCTC.

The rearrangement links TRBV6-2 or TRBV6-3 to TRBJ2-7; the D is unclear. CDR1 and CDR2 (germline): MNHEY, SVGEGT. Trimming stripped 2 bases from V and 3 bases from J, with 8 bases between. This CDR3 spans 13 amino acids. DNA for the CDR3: TGTGCCAGCAGTTACGAGGCAGTCTACGAGCAGTACTTC. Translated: CASSYEAVYEQYF.

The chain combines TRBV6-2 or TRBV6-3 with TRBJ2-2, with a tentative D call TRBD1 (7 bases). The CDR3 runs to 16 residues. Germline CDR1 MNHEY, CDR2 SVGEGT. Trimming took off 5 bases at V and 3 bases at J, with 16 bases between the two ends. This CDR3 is CASSGLSRGDTGELFF. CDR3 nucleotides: TGTGCCAGCAGTGGTTTGAGCAGGGGGGACACCGGGGAGCTGTTTTTT.

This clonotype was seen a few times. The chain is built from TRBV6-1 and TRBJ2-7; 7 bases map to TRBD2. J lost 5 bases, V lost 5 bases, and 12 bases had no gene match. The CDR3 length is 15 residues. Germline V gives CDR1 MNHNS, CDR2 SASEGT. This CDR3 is CASSYARENFHEQYF. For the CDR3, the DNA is TGTGCCAGCAGTTACGCGCGGGAGAACTTCCACGAGCAGTACTTC.

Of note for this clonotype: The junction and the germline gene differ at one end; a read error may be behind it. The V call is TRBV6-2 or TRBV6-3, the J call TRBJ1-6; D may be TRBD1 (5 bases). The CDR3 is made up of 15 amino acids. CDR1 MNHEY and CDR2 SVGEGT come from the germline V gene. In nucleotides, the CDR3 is TGCGCCAGCAGTCTCGTAAGGGGCGGGAATTCACCCCTCCACTTT. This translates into CASSLVRGGNSPLHF.

This CDR3 is CASSIPGQGIYGYTF. The DNA of the CDR3 is TGTGCCAGTAGTATACCGGGACAGGGGATCTATGGCTACACCTTC. This sequence joins TRBV27 and TRBJ1-2; TRBD1 agrees at 10 bases. Trimming at V came to 9 bases and at J to 4 bases, leaving 11 bases not matched to a gene. The CDR3 contains 15 residues. Germline assignment: CDR1 MNHEY and CDR2 SMNVEV (reference sequence).

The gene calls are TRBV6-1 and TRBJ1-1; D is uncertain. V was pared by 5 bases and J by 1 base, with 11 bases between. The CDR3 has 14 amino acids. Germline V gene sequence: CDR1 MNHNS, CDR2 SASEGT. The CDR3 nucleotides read TGTGCCAGCAGTCCCTTAATTCCGAACACTGAAGCTTTCTTT. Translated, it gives CASSPLIPNTEAFF.

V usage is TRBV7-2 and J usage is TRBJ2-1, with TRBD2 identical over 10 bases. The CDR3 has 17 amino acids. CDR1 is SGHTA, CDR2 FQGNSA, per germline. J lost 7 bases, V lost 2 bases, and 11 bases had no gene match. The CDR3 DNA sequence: TGTGCCAGCAGCTTAAAGTGGAGCGGGAGGGCCTCGAATGAGCAGTTCTTC. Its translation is CASSLKWSGRASNEQFF.

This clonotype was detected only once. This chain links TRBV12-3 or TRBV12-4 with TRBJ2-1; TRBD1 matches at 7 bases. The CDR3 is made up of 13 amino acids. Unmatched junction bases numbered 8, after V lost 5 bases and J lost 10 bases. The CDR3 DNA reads TGTGCCAGCAGTACCCAACAGGGGAACGAGCAGTTCTTC. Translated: CASSTQQGNEQFF.

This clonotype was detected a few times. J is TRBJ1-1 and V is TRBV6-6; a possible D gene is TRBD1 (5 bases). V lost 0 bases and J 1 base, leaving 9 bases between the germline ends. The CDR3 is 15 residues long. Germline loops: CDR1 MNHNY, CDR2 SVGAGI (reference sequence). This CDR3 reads CASSYSRQSNTEAFF. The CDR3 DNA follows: TGTGCCAGCAGTTACTCGCGACAGTCGAACACTGAAGCTTTCTTT.

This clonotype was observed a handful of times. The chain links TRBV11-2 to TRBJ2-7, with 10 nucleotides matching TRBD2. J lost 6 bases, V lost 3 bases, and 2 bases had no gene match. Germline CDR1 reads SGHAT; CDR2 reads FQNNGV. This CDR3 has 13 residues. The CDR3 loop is CASSLWTSGEQYF. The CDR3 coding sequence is TGTGCCAGCAGCTTGTGGACTAGCGGCGAGCAGTACTTC. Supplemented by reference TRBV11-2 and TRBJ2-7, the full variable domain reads EAGVAQSPRYKIIEKRQSVAFWCNPISGHATLYWYQQILGQGPKLLIQFQNNGVVDDSQLPKDRFSAERLKGVDSTLKIQPAKLEDSAVYLCASSLWTSGEQYFGPGTRLTVT.

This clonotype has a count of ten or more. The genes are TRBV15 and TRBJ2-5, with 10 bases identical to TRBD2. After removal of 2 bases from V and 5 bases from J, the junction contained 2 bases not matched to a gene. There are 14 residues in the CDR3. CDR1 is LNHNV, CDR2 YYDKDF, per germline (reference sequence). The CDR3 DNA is TGTGCCACCAGCAGAAGACTAGCGGGCGAGACCCAGTACTTC. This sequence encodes CATSRRLAGETQYF.

The CDR3, as DNA: TGTGCCAGCAACCAAATTGGTTTGCGAGGAGATACGCAGTATTTT. It is translated as CASNQIGLRGDTQYF. J is TRBJ2-3 and V is TRBV11-2; no clear D gene. Between the trimmed V and J ends, which lost 7 bases and 5 bases, there was a span of 19 bases. Germline V lookup: CDR1 SGHAT, CDR2 FQNNGV. There are 15 residues in the CDR3.

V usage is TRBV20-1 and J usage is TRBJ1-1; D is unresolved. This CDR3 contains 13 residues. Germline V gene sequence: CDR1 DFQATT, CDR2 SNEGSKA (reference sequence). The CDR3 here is CSVVASWNTEAFF. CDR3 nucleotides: TGCAGCGTTGTAGCGTCGTGGAACACTGAAGCTTTCTTT.

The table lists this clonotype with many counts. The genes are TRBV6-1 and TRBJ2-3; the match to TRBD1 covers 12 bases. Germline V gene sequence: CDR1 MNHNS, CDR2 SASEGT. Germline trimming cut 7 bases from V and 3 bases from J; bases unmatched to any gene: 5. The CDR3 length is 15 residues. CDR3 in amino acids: CASTPGQGATDTQYF. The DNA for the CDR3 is TGTGCCAGCACTCCGGGACAGGGGGCAACAGATACGCAGTATTTT.

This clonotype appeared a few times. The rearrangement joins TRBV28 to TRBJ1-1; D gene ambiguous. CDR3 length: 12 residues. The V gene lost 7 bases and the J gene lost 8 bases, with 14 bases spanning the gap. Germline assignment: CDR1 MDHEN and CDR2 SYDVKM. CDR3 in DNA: TGTGCCAGCAAAACGCTTGGGCGCGAAGCTTTCTTT. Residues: CASKTLGREAFF.

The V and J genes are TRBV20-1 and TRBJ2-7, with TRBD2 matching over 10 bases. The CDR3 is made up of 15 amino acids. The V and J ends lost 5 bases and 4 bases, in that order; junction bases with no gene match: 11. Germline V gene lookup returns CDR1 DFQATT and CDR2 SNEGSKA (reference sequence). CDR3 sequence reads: CSASSSLAGVYEQYF. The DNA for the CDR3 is TGCAGTGCTTCTAGTTCTCTAGCGGGAGTGTACGAGCAGTACTTC.

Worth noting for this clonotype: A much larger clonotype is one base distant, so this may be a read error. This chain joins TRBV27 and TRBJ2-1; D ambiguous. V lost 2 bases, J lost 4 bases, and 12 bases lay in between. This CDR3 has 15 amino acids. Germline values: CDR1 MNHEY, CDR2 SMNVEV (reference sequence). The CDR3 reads CASSLSVQPYNEQFF. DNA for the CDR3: TGTGCCAGCAGTTTAAGCGTACAACCTTACAATGAGCAGTTCTTC.

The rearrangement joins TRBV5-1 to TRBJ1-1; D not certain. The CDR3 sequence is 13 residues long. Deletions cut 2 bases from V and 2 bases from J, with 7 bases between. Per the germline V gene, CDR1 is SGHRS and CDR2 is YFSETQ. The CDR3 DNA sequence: TGCGCCAGCAGCTTCGGAGATAACACTGAAGCTTTCTTT. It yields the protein CASSFGDNTEAFF.